This T cell receptor beta chain stems from a study of a mutant IDH1 vaccine in newly diagnosed glioma (TCRdb year 2021). About the investigation overall: Patients were given eight vaccinations, in weeks 1, 3, 5, 7, 11, 15, 19 and 23, which matched visits V03 through V10. Of the roughly 30 treated patients, 62.5% were male and about 40% were female, and a mean age of roughly 37 years was recorded. In the chemotherapy-containing groups, vaccination started alongside temozolomide cycles, whereas in patients who had radiotherapy alone it started 4-6 weeks after radiotherapy. Longitudinal TCRB deep sequencing was done for about two dozen treated patients, wherever samples were available for exploratory analyses. Before enrollment, patients had received standard therapy of radiotherapy alone, temozolomide alone, or radiochemotherapy with temozolomide; most received the combination. Six visits were used for peripheral blood collection: V03 (baseline), V05, V07, V10, V12 and V13.

Libraries were constructed by the immunoSEQ multiplex PCR assay. Rearranged TCR beta chain sequences were amplified with the hsTCRB Kit following the manufacturer's protocol. TCRB libraries were sequenced on an Illumina MiSeq. As for the authors' bioinformatics: Demultiplexing, trimming and gene mapping were performed with the kit vendor's proprietary platform. This is the immuneACCESS table as TCRdb keeps it, with only in-frame sequences that have V and J called. A part of the clones is gone; compared with another copy, unresolved V genes explain less than half, and the rest is unexplained. The DNA was the basis for D and trimming; V, J and clone size are from that table. The sample table shows some 120,000 clones, and roughly 77% are seen once. The ten most abundant clones make up under 7% of the sample. What the research found in general, with its limitations: Immune responses induced by the vaccine were seen in around 94% of patients across multiple MHC alleles. PBMC samples for TCRB deep sequencing were selected based on availability. Pseudoprogression seemed to be unrelated to changes in the top peripheral T cell clonotypes found by TCRB sequencing. According to the authors, sample limitations meant that analyses of patient blood samples could not be reproduced.

This clone showed up just a few times. The antigen it recognizes is unknown. The record has no base qualities; no much larger clone is one base away. From cysteine to phenylalanine, the CDR3 is 14 amino acids long. Just the 42-base CDR3 DNA is kept, in frame starting at base 1. V has 1 base trimmed and J has 5 bases trimmed; junction bases matching no gene number 3. The germline V gene (reference sequence) specifies SGHAT as CDR1 and FQDESV as CDR2. The time point label corresponds to: week 11, during vaccination. Each vaccine dose was 300 ug of a 20-mer mutant IDH1 peptide in Montanide, given subcutaneously with topical imiquimod. The donors had newly diagnosed IDH1-mutant astrocytomas of WHO grade 3 or 4 that showed loss of nuclear ATRX. The samples were drawn from NOA16, a multicentre, single-arm, open-label phase I trial in Germany that tested a mutant IDH1 peptide vaccine in humans for the first time. Genomic DNA for TCRB sequencing was isolated from EDTA blood with the DNeasy Blood and Tissue Kit.

The chain joins TRBV11-1 to TRBJ1-1; 8 junctional bases match TRBD1. The source of this sequence is a man in his forties with glioma. The sequences come from PBMCs, collected from a glioma patient whose treatment included an IDH1 peptide vaccine. The CDR3 reads CASSLGRGRTEAFF. At the DNA level, the sequence is TGTGCCAGCAGCTTAGGCAGGGGGCGGACTGAAGCTTTCTTT.